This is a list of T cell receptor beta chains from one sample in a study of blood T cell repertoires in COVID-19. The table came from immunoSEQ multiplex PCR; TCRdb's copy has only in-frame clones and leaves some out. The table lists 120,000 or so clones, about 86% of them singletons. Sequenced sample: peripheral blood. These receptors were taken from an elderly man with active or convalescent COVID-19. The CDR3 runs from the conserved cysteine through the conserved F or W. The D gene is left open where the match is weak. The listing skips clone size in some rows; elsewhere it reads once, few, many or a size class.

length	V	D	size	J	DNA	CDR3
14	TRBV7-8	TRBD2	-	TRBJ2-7	TGTGCCAGCAGCTTAGGCGGGGGGTGGTACGAGCAGTACTTC	CASSLGGGWYEQYF
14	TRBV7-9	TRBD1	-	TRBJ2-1	TGTGCCAGCAGCTCCGGGACAGGGGATAATGAGCAGTTCTTC	CASSSGTGDNEQFF
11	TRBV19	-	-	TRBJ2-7	TGTGCCAGTATCGAGTCGTACGAGCAGTACTTC	CASIESYEQYF
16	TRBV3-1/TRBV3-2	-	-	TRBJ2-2	TGTGCCAGCAGCCATACCCGGGGGGCGAGCACCGGGGAGCTGTTTTTT	CASSHTRGASTGELFF
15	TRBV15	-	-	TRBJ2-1	TGTGCCACCAGCGGAGGAGACAGTTCCTACAATGAGCAGTTCTTC	CATSGGDSSYNEQFF
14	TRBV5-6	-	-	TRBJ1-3	TGTGCCACCCGACGAGGTTCCTCTGGAAACACCATATATTTT	CATRRGSSGNTIYF
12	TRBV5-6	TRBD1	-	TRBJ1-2	TGTGCCAGCAGAACAGGGGGCTGGGGCTACACCTTC	CASRTGGWGYTF
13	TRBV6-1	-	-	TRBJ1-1	TGTGCCAGCAGTCGGGATTGGAACACTGAAGCTTTCTTT	CASSRDWNTEAFF
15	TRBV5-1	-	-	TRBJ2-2	TGCGCCAGCAGCTTGGAGGCGAGGGAGGAGGGGGAGCTGTTTTTT	CASSLEAREEGELFF
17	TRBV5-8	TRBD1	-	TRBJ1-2	TGTGCCAGCAGCTCAACGACAGGGGAGAAGAGTGTCTATGGCTACACCTTC	CASSSTTGEKSVYGYTF
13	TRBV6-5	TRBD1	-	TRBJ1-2	TGTGCCAGCAGTCGGGACAGCCTGGGTGGCTACACCTTC	CASSRDSLGGYTF
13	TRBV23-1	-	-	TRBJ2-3	TGCGCCAGCAGTCATCGGGGAACAGATACGCAGTATTTT	CASSHRGTDTQYF
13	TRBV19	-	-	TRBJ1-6	TGTGCCAGTAGTATCGGTAGTAATTCACCCCTCCACTTT	CASSIGSNSPLHF
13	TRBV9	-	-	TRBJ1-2	TGTGCCAGCAGCGTACAGGGAAACTATGGCTACACCTTC	CASSVQGNYGYTF
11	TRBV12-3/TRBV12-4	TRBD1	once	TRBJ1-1	TGTGCCAGCAGGACAGGGGGTGAAGCTTTCTTT	CASRTGGEAFF
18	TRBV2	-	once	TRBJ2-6	TGTGCCAGCAGCGCCCCACGGCAGGGGATAACTGGGGCCAACGTCCTGACTTTC	CASSAPRQGITGANVLTF
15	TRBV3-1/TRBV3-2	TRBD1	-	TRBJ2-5	TGTGCCAGCAGTCGAAGGACAGGGGGAGCGGAGACCCAGTACTTC	CASSRRTGGAETQYF
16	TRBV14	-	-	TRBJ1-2	TGTGCCAGGAGGAATGGTAACAGGAAAAATAACTATGGCTACACCTTC	CARRNGNRKNNYGYTF
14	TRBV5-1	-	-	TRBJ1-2	TGCGCCAGCAGCTCCCTCTCAGGGAACTATGGCTACACCTTC	CASSSLSGNYGYTF
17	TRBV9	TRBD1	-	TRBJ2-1	TGTGCCAGCAGCGACCCACCAAGACAGGGGATCTTCAATGAGCAGTTCTTC	CASSDPPRQGIFNEQFF
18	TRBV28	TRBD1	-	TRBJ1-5	TGTGCCAGCAGAACCCCCAAAGGAAGAGGGGGCCCTAATCAGCCCCAGCATTTT	CASRTPKGRGGPNQPQHF
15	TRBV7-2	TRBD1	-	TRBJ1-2	TGTGCCAGCAGCTCAGGACAGGGGGCTTTGAGTGGCTACACCTTC	CASSSGQGALSGYTF
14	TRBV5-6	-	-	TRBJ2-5	TGTGCCAGCAGCTTGGCGGGCAGGGCGGAGACCCAGTACTTC	CASSLAGRAETQYF
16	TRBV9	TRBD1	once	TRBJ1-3	TGTGCCAGCAGCGTAGCTGGGACAGTCTCTGGAAACACCATATATTTT	CASSVAGTVSGNTIYF
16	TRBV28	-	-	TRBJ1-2	TGTGCCAGCCGAGCGGGGCGCAAGTCCCGTTGGGATGGCTACACCTTC	CASRAGRKSRWDGYTF
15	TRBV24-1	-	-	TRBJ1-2	TGTGCCACCAGTGATTTTCGGGGAAATAACTATGGCTACACCTTC	CATSDFRGNNYGYTF
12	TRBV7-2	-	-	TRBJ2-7	TGTGCCAGCAGCTTAGCCAGGGGCGAGCAGTACTTC	CASSLARGEQYF
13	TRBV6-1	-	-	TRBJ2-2	TGTGCCAGCAGAGAAGCAGCCACCGGGGAGCTGTTTTTT	CASREAATGELFF
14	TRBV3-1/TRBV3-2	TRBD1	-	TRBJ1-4	TGTGCCAGCAGCGCTCCTGAGGGGGCGCAGGAACTGTTTTTT	CASSAPEGAQELFF
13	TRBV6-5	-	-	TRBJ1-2	TGTGCCAGCAGAAAGGGGGGGAACTATGGCTACACCTTC	CASRKGGNYGYTF
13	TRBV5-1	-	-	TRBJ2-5	TGCGCCAGCAGCTCAGGGACTTCAGAGACCCAGTACTTC	CASSSGTSETQYF
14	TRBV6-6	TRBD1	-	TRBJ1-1	TGTGCCAGCAGAGGACAGGGAGCTGGCACTGAAGCTTTCTTT	CASRGQGAGTEAFF
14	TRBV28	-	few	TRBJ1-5	TGTGCCAGCAGGTCGGGGAGCGGGACCCAGCCCCAGCATTTT	CASRSGSGTQPQHF